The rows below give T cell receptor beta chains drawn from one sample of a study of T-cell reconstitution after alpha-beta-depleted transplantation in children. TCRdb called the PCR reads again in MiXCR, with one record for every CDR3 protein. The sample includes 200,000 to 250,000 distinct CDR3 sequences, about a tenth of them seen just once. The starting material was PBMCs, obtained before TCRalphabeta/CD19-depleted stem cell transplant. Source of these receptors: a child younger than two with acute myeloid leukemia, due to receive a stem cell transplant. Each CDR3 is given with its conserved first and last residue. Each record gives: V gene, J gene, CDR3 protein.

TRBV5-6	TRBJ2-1	CASSLDSGPYNEQFF
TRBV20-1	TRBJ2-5	CSGAGSGGETQYF
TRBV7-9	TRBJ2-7	CASSPGWEQYF
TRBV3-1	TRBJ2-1	CASSPLAGGPNDQFF
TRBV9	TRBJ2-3	CASSVEGGGVDTQYF
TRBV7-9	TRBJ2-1	CASSFQGLGGSYNEQFF
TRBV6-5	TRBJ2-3	CASSYSTSGTDTQYF
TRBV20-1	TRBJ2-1	CSAHPSGSLANEQFF
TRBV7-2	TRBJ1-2	CASSLGQLPSYGYTF
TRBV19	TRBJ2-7	CASSFTGGRDEQYF
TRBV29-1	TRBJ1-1	CSVGTYKGGTEAFF
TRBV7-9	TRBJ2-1	CASSSYRTSGYNEQFF
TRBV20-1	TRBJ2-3	CCALAGASDTQYF
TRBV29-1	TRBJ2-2	CSVRRWEANTGELFF
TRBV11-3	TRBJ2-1	CASSLAGTTDNEQFF
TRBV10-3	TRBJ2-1	CAFSESPGQGNMNEQFF
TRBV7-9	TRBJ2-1	CASSSSLGTGPDNEQFF
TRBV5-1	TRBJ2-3	CASSWGPGQVPDTQYF
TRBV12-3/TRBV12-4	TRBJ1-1	CASSPLGTEAFF
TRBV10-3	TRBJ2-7	CAISDPGAGAYEQYF
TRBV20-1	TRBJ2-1	CSAASGATDEQFF
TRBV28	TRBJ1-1	CASRGVQGGNTEAFF
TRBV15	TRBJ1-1	CATSRERNTEAFF
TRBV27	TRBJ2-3	CASSAQGRPDTQYF
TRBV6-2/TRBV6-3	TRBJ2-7	CASSYGEPGSEQYF
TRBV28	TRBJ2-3	CASSFAGPSSDTQYF